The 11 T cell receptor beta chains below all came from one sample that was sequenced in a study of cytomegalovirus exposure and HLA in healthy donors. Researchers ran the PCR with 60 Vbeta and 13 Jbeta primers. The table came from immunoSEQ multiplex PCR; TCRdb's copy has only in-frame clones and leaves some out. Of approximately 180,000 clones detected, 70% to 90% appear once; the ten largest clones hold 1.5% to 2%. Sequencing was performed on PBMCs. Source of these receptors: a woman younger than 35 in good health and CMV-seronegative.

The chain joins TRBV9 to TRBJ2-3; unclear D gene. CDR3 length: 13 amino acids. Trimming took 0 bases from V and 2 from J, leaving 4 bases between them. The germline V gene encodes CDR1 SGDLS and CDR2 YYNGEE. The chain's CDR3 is CASSVALTDTQYF. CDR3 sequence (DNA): TGTGCCAGCAGCGTAGCCCTCACAGATACGCAGTATTTT.

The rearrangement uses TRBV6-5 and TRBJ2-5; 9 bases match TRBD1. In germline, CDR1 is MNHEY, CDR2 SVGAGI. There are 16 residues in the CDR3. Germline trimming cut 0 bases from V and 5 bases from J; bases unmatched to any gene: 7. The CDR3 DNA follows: TGTGCCAGCAGTTACTCCCGCGGACAGGGGAGTGAGACCCAGTACTTC. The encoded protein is CASSYSRGQGSETQYF.

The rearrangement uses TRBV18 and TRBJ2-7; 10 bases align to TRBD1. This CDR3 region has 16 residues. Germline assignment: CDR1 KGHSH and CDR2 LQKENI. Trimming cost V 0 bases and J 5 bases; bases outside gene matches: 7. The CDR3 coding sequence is TGTGCCAGCTCACCACCGGCGACAGGGGGCGGCGACGAGCAGTACTTC. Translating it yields CASSPPATGGGDEQYF.

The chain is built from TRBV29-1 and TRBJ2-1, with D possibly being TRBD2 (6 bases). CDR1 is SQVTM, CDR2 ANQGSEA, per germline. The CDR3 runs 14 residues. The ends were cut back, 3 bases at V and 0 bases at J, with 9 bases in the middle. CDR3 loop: CSVERGSSYNEQFF. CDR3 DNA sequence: TGCAGCGTTGAGCGGGGTAGCTCCTACAATGAGCAGTTCTTC.

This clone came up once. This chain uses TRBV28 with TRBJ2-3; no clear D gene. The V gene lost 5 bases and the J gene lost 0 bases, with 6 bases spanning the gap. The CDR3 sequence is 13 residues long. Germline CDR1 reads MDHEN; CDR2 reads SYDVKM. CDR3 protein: CASSLQSTDTQYF. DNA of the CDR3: TGTGCCAGCAGTCTACAGAGCACAGATACGCAGTATTTT. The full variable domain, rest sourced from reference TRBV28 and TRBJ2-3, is DVKVTQSSRYLVKRTGEKVFLECVQDMDHENMFWYRQDPGLGLRLIYFSYDVKMKEKGDIPEGYSVSREKKERFSLILESASTNQTSMYLCASSLQSTDTQYFGPGTRLTVL.

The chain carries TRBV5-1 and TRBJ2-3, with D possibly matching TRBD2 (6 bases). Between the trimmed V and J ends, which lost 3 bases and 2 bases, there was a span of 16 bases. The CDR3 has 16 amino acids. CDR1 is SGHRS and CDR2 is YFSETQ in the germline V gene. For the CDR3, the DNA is TGCGCCAGCAGCTATGGCAACGGAGGGATCACAGATACGCAGTATTTT. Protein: CASSYGNGGITDTQYF.

The CDR3 DNA reads TGCGCCAGCAGCTTACTGACAGGGCGTCAAGAGACCCAGTACTTC. The encoded protein is CASSLLTGRQETQYF. The V and J genes are TRBV5-1 and TRBJ2-5; 7 bases are a match to TRBD1. The germline V gene encodes CDR1 SGHRS and CDR2 YFSETQ. V shed 2 bases and J 2 bases; nucleotides not matched to a gene: 6. CDR3 size: 15 residues.

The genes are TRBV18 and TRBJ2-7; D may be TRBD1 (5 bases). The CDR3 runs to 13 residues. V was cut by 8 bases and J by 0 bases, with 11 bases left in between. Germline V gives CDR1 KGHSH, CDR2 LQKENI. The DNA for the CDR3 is TGTGCCAGCCAAGGGGATAGCTCCTACGAGCAGTACTTC. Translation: CASQGDSSYEQYF.

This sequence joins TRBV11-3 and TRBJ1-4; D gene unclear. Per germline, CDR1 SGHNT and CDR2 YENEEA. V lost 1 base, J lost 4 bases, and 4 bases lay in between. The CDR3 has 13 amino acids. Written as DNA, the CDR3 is TGTGCCAGCAGCTTAGGGCTTAATGAAAAACTGTTTTTT. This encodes CASSLGLNEKLFF.

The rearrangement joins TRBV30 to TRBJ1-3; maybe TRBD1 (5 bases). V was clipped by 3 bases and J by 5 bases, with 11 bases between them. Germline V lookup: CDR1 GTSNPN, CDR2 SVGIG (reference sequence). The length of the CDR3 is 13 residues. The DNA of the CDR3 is TGTGCCTGGAGCCTGACAGATAGAAACACCATATATTTT. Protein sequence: CAWSLTDRNTIYF.

The CDR3 sequence: CAILSGISYEQYF. Here the CDR3 DNA reads TGTGCCATCTTAAGCGGGATTTCCTACGAGCAGTACTTC. The J gene is TRBJ2-7, the V gene TRBV10-3; 7 positions match TRBD2. This CDR3 is 13 amino acids long. The germline V gene encodes CDR1 ENHRY and CDR2 SYGVKD. With 8 bases clipped from V and 1 base from J, the junction kept 5 bases outside the gene matches.